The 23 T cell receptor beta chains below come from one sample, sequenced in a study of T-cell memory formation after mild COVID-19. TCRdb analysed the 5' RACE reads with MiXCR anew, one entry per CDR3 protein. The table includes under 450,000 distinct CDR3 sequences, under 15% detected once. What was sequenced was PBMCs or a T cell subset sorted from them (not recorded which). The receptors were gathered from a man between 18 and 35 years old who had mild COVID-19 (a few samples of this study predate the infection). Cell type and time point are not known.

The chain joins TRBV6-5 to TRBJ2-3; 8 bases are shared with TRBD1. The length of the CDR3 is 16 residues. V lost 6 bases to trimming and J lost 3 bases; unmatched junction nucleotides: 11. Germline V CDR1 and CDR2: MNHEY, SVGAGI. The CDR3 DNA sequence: TGTGCCAGCAGCCCGGGGGACAGGTTGAGAACAGATACGCAGTATTTT. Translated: CASSPGDRLRTDTQYF.

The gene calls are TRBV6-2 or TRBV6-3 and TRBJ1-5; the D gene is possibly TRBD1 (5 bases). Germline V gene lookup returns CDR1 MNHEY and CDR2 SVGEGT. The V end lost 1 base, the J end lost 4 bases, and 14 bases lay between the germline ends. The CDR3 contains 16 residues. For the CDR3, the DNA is TGTGCCAGCAGTTACTGGGGCAGGGTCTTGAATCAGCCCCAGCATTTT. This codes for CASSYWGRVLNQPQHF.

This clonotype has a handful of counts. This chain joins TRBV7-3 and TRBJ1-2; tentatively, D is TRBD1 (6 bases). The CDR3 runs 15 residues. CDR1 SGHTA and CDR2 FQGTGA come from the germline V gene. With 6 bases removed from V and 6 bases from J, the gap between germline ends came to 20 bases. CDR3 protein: CASSLGAGPGDGYTF. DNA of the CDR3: TGTGCCAGCAGTTTAGGGGCGGGTCCAGGGGATGGCTACACCTTC.

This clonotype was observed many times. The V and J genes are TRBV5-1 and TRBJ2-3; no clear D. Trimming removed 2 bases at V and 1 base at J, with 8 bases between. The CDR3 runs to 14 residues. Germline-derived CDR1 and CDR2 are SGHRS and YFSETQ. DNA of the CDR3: TGCGCCAGCAGCTTAAGGCCCGGCACAGATACGCAGTATTTT. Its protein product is CASSLRPGTDTQYF.

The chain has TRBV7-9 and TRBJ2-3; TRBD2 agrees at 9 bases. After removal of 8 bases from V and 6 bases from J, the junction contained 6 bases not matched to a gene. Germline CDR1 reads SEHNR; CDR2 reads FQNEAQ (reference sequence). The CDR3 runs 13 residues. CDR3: CASRGLAPDTQYF. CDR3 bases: TGTGCCAGCCGCGGACTAGCGCCGGATACGCAGTATTTT.

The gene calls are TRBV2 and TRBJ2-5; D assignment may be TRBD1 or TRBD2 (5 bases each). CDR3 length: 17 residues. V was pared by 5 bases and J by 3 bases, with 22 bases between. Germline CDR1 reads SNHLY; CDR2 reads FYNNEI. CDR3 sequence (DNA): TGTGCCAGCAGTCTAACCTCGGGGCCAGTGGGAAAAGAGACCCAGTACTTC. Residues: CASSLTSGPVGKETQYF.

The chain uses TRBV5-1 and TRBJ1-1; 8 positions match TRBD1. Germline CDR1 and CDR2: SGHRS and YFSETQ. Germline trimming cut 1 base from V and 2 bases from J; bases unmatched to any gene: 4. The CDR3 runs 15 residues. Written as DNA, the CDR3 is TGCGCCAGCAGCTTGTTTGGACAGGGAAACACTGAAGCTTTCTTT. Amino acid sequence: CASSLFGQGNTEAFF.

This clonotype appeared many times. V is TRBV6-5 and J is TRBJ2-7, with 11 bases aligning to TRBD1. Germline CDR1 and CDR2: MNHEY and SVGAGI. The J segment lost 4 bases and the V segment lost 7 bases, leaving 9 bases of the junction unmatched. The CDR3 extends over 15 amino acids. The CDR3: CASTWDRGFLYEQYF. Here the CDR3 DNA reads TGTGCCAGCACTTGGGACAGGGGGTTTCTTTACGAGCAGTACTTC.

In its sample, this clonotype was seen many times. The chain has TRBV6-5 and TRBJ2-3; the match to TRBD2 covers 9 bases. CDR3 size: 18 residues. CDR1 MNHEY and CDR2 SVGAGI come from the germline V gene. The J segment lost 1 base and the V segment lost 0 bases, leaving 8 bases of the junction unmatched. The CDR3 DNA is TGTGCCAGCAGTTACTCATTCTTGGCGGGGGGGCGCACAGATACGCAGTATTTT. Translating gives CASSYSFLAGGRTDTQYF.

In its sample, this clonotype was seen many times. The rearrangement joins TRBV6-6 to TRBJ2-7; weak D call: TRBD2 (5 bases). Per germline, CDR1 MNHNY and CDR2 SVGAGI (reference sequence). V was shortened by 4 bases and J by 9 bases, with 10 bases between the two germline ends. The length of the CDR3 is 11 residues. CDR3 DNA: TGTGCCAGCAGTTCGCTCGAGGGGCAGTACGTC. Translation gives CASSSLEGQYV.

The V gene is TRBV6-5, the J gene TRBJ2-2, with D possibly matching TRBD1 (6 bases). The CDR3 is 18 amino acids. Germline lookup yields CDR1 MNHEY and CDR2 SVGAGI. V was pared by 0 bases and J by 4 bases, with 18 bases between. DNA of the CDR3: TGTGCCAGCAGTTACTCGAGGGGGTCCGGGACAATCACCGGGGAGCTGTTTTTT. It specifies CASSYSRGSGTITGELFF.

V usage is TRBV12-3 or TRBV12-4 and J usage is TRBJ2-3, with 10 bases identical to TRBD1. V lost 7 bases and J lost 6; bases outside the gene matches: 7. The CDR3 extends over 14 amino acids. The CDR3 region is CASILTGGRDTQYF. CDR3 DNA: TGTGCCAGCATCCTGACAGGGGGCCGGGATACGCAGTATTTT.

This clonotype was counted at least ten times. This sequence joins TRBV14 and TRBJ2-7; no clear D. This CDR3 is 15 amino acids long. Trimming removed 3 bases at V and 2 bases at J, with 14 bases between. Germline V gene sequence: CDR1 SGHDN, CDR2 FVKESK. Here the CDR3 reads CASSQGVANTYEQYV. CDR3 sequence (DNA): TGTGCCAGCAGCCAGGGTGTCGCCAATACCTACGAGCAGTACGTC.

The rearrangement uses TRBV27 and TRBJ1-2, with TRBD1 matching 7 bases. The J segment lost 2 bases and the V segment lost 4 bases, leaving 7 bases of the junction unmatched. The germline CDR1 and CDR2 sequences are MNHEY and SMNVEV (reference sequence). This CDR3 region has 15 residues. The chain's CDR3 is CASSSSHRGNYGYTF. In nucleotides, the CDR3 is TGTGCCAGCAGTTCCTCTCACAGGGGAAACTATGGCTACACCTTC.

CDR3 DNA: TGTGCCAGCAGCTTAGAATTCCGGGGCTTACAAGAGACCCAGTACTTC. As protein: CASSLEFRGLQETQYF. The chain joins TRBV11-2 to TRBJ2-5; D could derive from TRBD1 or TRBD2 (5 bases each). The V end was cut by 0 bases, the J end by 2 bases, with 13 bases between. The CDR3 is 16 residues long. Germline V gene data show CDR1 as SGHAT and CDR2 as FQNNGV.

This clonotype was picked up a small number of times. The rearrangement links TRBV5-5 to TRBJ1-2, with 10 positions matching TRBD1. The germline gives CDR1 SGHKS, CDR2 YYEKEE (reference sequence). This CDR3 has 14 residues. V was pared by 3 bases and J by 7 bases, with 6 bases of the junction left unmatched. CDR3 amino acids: CASSSLGQGTGYTF. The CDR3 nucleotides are TGTGCCAGCAGCTCCTTGGGACAGGGGACTGGCTACACCTTC.

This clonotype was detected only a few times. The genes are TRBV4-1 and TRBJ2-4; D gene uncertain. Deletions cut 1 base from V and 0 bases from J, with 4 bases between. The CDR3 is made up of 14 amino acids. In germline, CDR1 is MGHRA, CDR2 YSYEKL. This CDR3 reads CASSQGLAKNIQYF. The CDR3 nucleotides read TGCGCCAGCAGCCAAGGATTAGCCAAAAACATTCAGTACTTC.

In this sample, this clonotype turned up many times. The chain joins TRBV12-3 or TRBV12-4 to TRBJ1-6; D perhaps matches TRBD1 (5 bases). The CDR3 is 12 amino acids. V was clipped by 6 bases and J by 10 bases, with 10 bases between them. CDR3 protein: CASSRDVSPLHF. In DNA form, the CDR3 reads TGTGCCAGCAGCAGGGATGTCTCACCCCTCCACTTT.

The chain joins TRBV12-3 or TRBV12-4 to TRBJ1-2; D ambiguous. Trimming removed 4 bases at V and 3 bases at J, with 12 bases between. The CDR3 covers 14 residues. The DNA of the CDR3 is TGTGCCAGCAGTTCCTCTCTGACGGACTATGGCTACACCTTC. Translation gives CASSSSLTDYGYTF.

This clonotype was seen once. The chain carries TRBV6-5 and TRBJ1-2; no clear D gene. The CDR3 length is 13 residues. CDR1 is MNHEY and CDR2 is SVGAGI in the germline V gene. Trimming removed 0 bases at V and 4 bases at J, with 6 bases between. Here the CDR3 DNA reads TGTGCCAGCAGTTACTCGACTCGCTATGGCTACACCTTC. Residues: CASSYSTRYGYTF.

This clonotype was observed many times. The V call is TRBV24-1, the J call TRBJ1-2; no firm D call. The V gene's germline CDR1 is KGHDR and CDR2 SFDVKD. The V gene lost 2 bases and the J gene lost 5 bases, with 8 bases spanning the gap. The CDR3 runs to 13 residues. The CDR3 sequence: CATSDSDIYGYTF. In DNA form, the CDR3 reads TGTGCCACCAGTGATTCTGACATATATGGCTACACCTTC.

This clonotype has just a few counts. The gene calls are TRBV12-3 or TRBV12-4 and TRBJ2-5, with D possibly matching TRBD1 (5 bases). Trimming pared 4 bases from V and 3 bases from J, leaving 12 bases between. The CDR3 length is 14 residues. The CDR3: CASSSRQYKETQYF. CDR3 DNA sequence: TGTGCCAGCAGTTCCCGACAGTACAAAGAGACCCAGTACTTC.

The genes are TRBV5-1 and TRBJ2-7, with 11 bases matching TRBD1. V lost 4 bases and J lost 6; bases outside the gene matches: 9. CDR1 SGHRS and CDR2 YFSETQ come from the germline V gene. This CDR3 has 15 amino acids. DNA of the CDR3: TGCGCCAGCAGCCCCCGGACAGGGGGCGAGGCCGAGCAGTACGTC. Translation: CASSPRTGGEAEQYV.